The 8 T cell receptor beta chains given below trace back to one sample, sequenced in a study of blood T cell repertoires in COVID-19. Profiled with immunoSEQ multiplex PCR; TCRdb holds only in-frame clones, not every one. This sample carries under 300,000 clones, 80% to 90% of them seen once, and the ten largest clones take over 2%. Sequencing input: PBMCs or T cells enriched from blood (not recorded which). Every receptor here comes from a woman between 18 and 29 years old who had recovered from COVID-19.

The sample holds one count of this clone. The chain has TRBV19 and TRBJ2-7, with 8 bases fitting TRBD2. CDR1 and CDR2 from the germline V gene are LNHDA and SQIVND (reference sequence). The length of the CDR3 is 13 residues. The ends lost 6 bases at V and 4 bases at J; junction bases unmatched: 5. For the CDR3, the DNA is TGTGCCAGTAGCCCGAGCGGGGGATACGAGCAGTACTTC. The encoded protein is CASSPSGGYEQYF.

This clone was seen once. This chain links TRBV2 with TRBJ1-5, with 9 bases that match TRBD1. The CDR3 extends over 14 amino acids. Germline-derived CDR1 and CDR2 are SNHLY and FYNNEI. After removal of 6 bases from V and 4 bases from J, the junction contained 4 bases not matched to a gene. In DNA, the CDR3 is TGTGCCAGCAGGGGACAGGGTAGTAATCAGCCCCAGCATTTT. This codes for CASRGQGSNQPQHF.

The chain carries TRBV5-1 and TRBJ2-3; TRBD2 matches at 11 bases. Trimming took 2 bases from V and 9 from J; bases not matched to a gene: 8. Germline CDR1 and CDR2: SGHRS and YFSETQ. The CDR3 contains 15 residues. CDR3 nucleotide sequence: TGCGCCAGCAGCTTTAGCGGGGGGGGCCCAGTCACGCAGTATTTT. Amino acids: CASSFSGGGPVTQYF.

V is TRBV20-1 and J is TRBJ2-7; D possibly corresponds to TRBD1 (5 bases). The V and J ends lost 3 bases and 0 bases respectively, with 9 bases between them. Looked up from germline, CDR1 is DFQATT and CDR2 is SNEGSKA (reference sequence). CDR3 length: 13 amino acids. The CDR3 sequence: CSASHRSSYEQYF. CDR3 DNA sequence: TGCAGTGCTAGTCACAGGAGCTCCTACGAGCAGTACTTC.

CDR3 sequence: CASSLDRGLFYTF. In DNA form, the CDR3 reads TGCGCCAGCAGCTTAGACAGGGGGCTATTCTACACCTTC. The chain joins TRBV5-1 to TRBJ1-2; 10 nucleotides match TRBD1. Per the germline V gene, CDR1 is SGHRS and CDR2 is YFSETQ. V shed 2 bases and J 10 bases; nucleotides not matched to a gene: 5. This CDR3 is 13 amino acids long.

As concerns this clone: Since a much larger clone is just one base distant, this may be a read error. The identical CDR3 is also encoded by other nucleotide sequences in the sample. The gene calls are TRBV6-5 and TRBJ1-2, with D tentatively TRBD1 (6 bases). The CDR3 consists of 13 residues. The V end was cut by 6 bases, the J end by 2 bases, with 10 bases between. The germline V gene encodes CDR1 MNHEY and CDR2 SVGAGI. CDR3 residues: CASSPDRNYGYTF. CDR3 sequence (DNA): TGTGCCAGCAGCCCCGACAGGAACTATGGCTACACCTTC.

The V and J genes are TRBV5-1 and TRBJ2-5; TRBD2 agrees at 11 bases. The CDR3 is 16 residues long. Germline V CDR1 and CDR2: SGHRS, YFSETQ. V dropped 0 bases and J dropped 4; count of bases not matched to a gene: 5. The CDR3 DNA is TGCGCCAGCAGCTTGGAACTAGCGGGGGCGGGAGAGACCCAGTACTTC. It is translated as CASSLELAGAGETQYF.

The rearrangement links TRBV11-1 to TRBJ1-4; possibly TRBD1 for D (6 bases). The CDR3 totals 14 residues. The V gene's germline CDR1 is SGHAT and CDR2 FQDESV (reference sequence). Trimming pared 5 bases from V and 8 bases from J, leaving 15 bases between. The CDR3 bases are TGTGCCAGCAGCCCCGACCGGGGGGCGGAAAAACTGTTTTTT. Translating it yields CASSPDRGAEKLFF.